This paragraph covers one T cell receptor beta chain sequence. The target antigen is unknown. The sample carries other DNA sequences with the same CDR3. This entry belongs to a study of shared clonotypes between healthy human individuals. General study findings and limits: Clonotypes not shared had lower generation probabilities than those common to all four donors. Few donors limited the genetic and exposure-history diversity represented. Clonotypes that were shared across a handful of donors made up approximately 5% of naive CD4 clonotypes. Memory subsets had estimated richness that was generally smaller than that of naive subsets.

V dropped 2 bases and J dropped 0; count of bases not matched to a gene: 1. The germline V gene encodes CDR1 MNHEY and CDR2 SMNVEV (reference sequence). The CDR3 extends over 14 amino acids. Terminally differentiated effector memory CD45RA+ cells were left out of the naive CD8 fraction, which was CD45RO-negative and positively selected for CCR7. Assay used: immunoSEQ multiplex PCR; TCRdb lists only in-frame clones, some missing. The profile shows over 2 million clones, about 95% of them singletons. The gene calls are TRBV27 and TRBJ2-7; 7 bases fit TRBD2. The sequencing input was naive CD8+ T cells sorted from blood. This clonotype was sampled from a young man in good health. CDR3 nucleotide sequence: TGTGCCAGCAGTTTAGGCGGGAGCTCCTACGAGCAGTACTTC. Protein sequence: CASSLGGSSYEQYF.